The 23 T cell receptor beta chains in this list originate from one sample, sequenced in a study of blood T cell repertoires in COVID-19. The repertoire was sequenced with immunoSEQ multiplex PCR; TCRdb's copy has only in-frame clones and lacks some. Of over 150,000 clones listed, almost 80% are singletons. Sequencing was done on a sample of peripheral blood. The origin of the receptors is a woman in her 70s with acute or convalescent COVID-19.

The chain carries TRBV7-9 and TRBJ2-1, with 9 bases that match TRBD1. V shed 4 bases and J 5 bases; nucleotides not matched to a gene: 6. CDR3 length: 15 residues. Germline V gene lookup returns CDR1 SEHNR and CDR2 FQNEAQ (reference sequence). CDR3 amino acids: CASSSQGQGNNEQFF. The CDR3, as DNA: TGTGCCAGCAGCTCTCAAGGACAGGGGAACAATGAGCAGTTCTTC. The full variable domain, with the rest looked up from reference TRBV7-9 and TRBJ2-1, is DTGVSQNPRHKITKRGQNVTFRCDPISEHNRLYWYRQTLGQGPEFLTYFQNEAQLEKSRLLSDRFSAERPKGSFSTLEIQRTEQGDSAMYLCASSSQGQGNNEQFFGPGTRLTVL.

The chain joins TRBV5-1 to TRBJ2-1; TRBD2 aligns across 7 bases. Germline-derived CDR1 and CDR2 are SGHRS and YFSETQ. The CDR3 length is 15 residues. V lost 2 bases, J lost 1 base, and 3 bases stayed unmatched. The CDR3 DNA follows: TGCGCCAGCAGCTTTGGGCGGGAGTCCTACAATGAGCAGTTCTTC. Protein product: CASSFGRESYNEQFF. The full variable domain, completed using reference TRBV5-1 and TRBJ2-1, is KAGVTQTPRYLIKTRGQQVTLSCSPISGHRSVSWYQQTPGQGLQFLFEYFSETQRNKGNFPGRFSGRQFSNSRSEMNVSTLELGDSALYLCASSFGRESYNEQFFGPGTRLTVL.

This clone appeared once. V is TRBV7-6 and J is TRBJ2-2, with TRBD2 matching 11 bases. The ends lost 4 bases at V and 5 bases at J; junction bases unmatched: 3. The CDR3 sequence is 15 residues long. The germline V gene has CDR1 SGHVS and CDR2 FNYEAQ. The CDR3 spells CASSSLAGGTGELFF. The CDR3 nucleotides read TGTGCCAGCAGCTCGCTAGCGGGAGGAACCGGGGAGCTGTTTTTT.

The V call is TRBV11-2, the J call TRBJ2-1, with 9 positions matching TRBD1. The germline CDR1 and CDR2 sequences are SGHAT and FQNNGV. Trimming cost V 5 bases and J 6 bases; bases outside gene matches: 17. The CDR3 spans 18 residues. CDR3 sequence: CASSAHPAGTGTFNEQFF. In DNA, the CDR3 is TGTGCCAGCAGCGCCCATCCTGCCGGGACAGGGACATTCAATGAGCAGTTCTTC.

The chain joins TRBV7-3 to TRBJ2-3, with 12 bases fitting TRBD2. V trimming: 3 bases; J trimming: 3 bases; junction bases outside the gene matches: 7. This CDR3 has 17 amino acids. CDR1 is SGHTA and CDR2 is FQGTGA in the germline V gene. CDR3 in amino acids: CASSLSASGRGTDTQYF. The CDR3 nucleotides are TGTGCCAGCAGCTTGAGTGCTAGCGGGAGGGGTACAGATACGCAGTATTTT.

The chain recombines TRBV19 with TRBJ2-3, with 7 bases aligning to TRBD1. The CDR3 length is 12 residues. The junction had 1 base not matched to a gene; V was cut back by 6 bases and J by 4 bases. The V gene's germline CDR1 is LNHDA and CDR2 SQIVND (reference sequence). This CDR3 reads CASRTGADTQYF. The CDR3 DNA sequence: TGTGCCAGTAGAACAGGGGCAGATACGCAGTATTTT. Together with reference TRBV19 and TRBJ2-3, the CDR3 gives the full variable domain: DGGITQSPKYLFRKEGQNVTLSCEQNLNHDAMYWYRQDPGQGLRLIYYSQIVNDFQKGDIAEGYSVSREKKESFPLTVTSAQKNPTAFYLCASRTGADTQYFGPGTRLTVL.

V is TRBV7-3 and J is TRBJ2-1; a weak D match, TRBD2 (5 bases). The CDR3 has 15 amino acids. The germline V gene encodes CDR1 SGHTA and CDR2 FQGTGA. The V end was cut by 5 bases, the J end by 3 bases, with 14 bases between. The DNA for the CDR3 is TGTGCCAGCAGCCCCGACCGTGCGGGCTACAATGAGCAGTTCTTC. This gives the protein CASSPDRAGYNEQFF.

This rearrangement joins TRBV30 to TRBJ2-7, with D perhaps matching TRBD2 (5 bases). The CDR3 consists of 13 residues. Trimming removed 0 bases at V and 12 bases at J, with 18 bases between. Per germline, CDR1 GTSNPN and CDR2 SVGIG (reference sequence). The CDR3 here is CAWSVRGHPKRYF. The CDR3 DNA reads TGTGCCTGGAGTGTGAGAGGGCACCCTAAAAGGTACTTC. Full variable domain (missing parts from reference TRBV30 and TRBJ2-7): SQTIHQWPATLVQPVGSPLSLECTVEGTSNPNLYWYRQAAGRGLQLLFYSVGIGQISSEVPQNLSASRPQDRQFILSSKKLLLSDSGFYLCAWSVRGHPKRYFGPGTRLTVT.

This clone was seen only a few times. V gene TRBV5-1 combines with J gene TRBJ1-5; 7 positions agree with TRBD1. The germline CDR1 and CDR2 sequences are SGHRS and YFSETQ. The CDR3 contains 16 residues. V trimming: 2 bases; J trimming: 4 bases; junction bases outside the gene matches: 9. The CDR3 spells CASSFGPGQSNQPQHF. CDR3 nucleotide sequence: TGCGCCAGCAGCTTTGGACCGGGACAGTCAAATCAGCCCCAGCATTTT.

CDR3 in amino acids: CASSVWQGGADTQYF. The CDR3 DNA sequence: TGTGCCAGCAGCGTATGGCAGGGAGGCGCAGATACGCAGTATTTT. The chain is built from TRBV9 and TRBJ2-3; possible D gene TRBD2, 6 bases. The CDR3 is made up of 15 amino acids. Trimming took 1 base from V and 4 from J, leaving 13 bases between them. Germline CDR1 reads SGDLS; CDR2 reads YYNGEE. The full variable domain, completed using reference TRBV9 and TRBJ2-3, is DSGVTQTPKHLITATGQRVTLRCSPRSGDLSVYWYQQSLDQGLQFLIQYYNGEERAKGNILERFSAQQFPDLHSELNLSSLELGDSALYFCASSVWQGGADTQYFGPGTRLTVL.

The J gene is TRBJ1-1, the V gene TRBV3-1 (or the pseudogene TRBV3-2); D unresolved. The germline V gene encodes CDR1 LGHDT and CDR2 YNNKEL (reference sequence). The CDR3 spans 12 residues. V lost 11 bases, J lost 7 bases, and 17 bases lay in between. CDR3 in amino acids: CAGLGRRSEAFF. CDR3 coding DNA: TGTGCCGGCTTAGGCAGGCGTAGTGAAGCTTTCTTT.

The chain links TRBV6-1 to TRBJ1-5; 7 bases are a match to TRBD1. The CDR3 extends over 18 amino acids. V lost 4 bases to trimming and J lost 0 bases; unmatched junction nucleotides: 12. From germline, CDR1 is MNHNS and CDR2 SASEGT. The CDR3 loop is CASSGDSQSSYSNQPQHF. The CDR3 coding sequence is TGTGCCAGCAGTGGGGACAGTCAGTCTTCCTATAGCAATCAGCCCCAGCATTTT.

This chain joins TRBV9 and TRBJ2-7, with D tentatively TRBD1 (6 bases). Trimming left V 4 bases short and J 0 bases short, with 14 bases between. This CDR3 contains 15 residues. In germline, CDR1 is SGDLS, CDR2 YYNGEE. The chain's CDR3 is CASSPGQYASYEQYF. DNA of the CDR3: TGTGCCAGCAGCCCAGGACAGTACGCCTCCTACGAGCAGTACTTC.

V usage is TRBV7-3 and J usage is TRBJ2-1, with 8 bases that match TRBD2. The CDR3 spans 16 residues. Trimming cost V 5 bases and J 6 bases; bases outside gene matches: 12. Looked up from germline, CDR1 is SGHTA and CDR2 is FQGTGA. CDR3: CASSPTRLAGANEQFF. CDR3 nucleotide sequence: TGTGCCAGCAGCCCCACTAGGCTAGCGGGTGCCAATGAGCAGTTCTTC.

The genes are TRBV5-1 and TRBJ2-1; no clear D. CDR1 is SGHRS and CDR2 is YFSETQ in the germline V gene. V lost 0 bases and J 5 bases, leaving 6 bases between the germline ends. The CDR3 length is 13 residues. The chain's CDR3 is CASSLGLHNEQFF. DNA for the CDR3: TGCGCCAGCAGCTTGGGGCTTCACAATGAGCAGTTCTTC. The full variable domain, with the rest looked up from reference TRBV5-1 and TRBJ2-1, is KAGVTQTPRYLIKTRGQQVTLSCSPISGHRSVSWYQQTPGQGLQFLFEYFSETQRNKGNFPGRFSGRQFSNSRSEMNVSTLELGDSALYLCASSLGLHNEQFFGPGTRLTVL.

Only a few counts were recorded for this clone. The chain carries TRBV4-2 and TRBJ2-2; D might be TRBD1 (6 bases). The CDR3 extends over 16 amino acids. The V gene lost 0 bases and the J gene lost 5 bases, with 13 bases spanning the gap. Germline loops: CDR1 LGHNA, CDR2 YNFKEQ. CDR3 amino acids: CASSQDPGQRTGELFF. The CDR3 DNA is TGTGCCAGCAGCCAAGATCCCGGACAGCGGACCGGGGAGCTGTTTTTT.

The chain joins TRBV27 to TRBJ2-1; D gene ambiguous. The CDR3 length is 15 residues. The germline CDR1 and CDR2 sequences are MNHEY and SMNVEV (reference sequence). V gave up 4 bases and J gave up 2 bases, with 12 bases separating them. CDR3 protein: CASSSPLLAYNEQFF. The CDR3 DNA follows: TGTGCCAGCAGTTCTCCCCTCCTAGCCTACAATGAGCAGTTCTTC.

In this sample, this clone turned up a few times. This chain joins TRBV3-1 (or the pseudogene TRBV3-2) and TRBJ2-7, with D uncertain. V shed 7 bases and J shed 2 bases, with 15 bases lying between them. The CDR3 covers 14 residues. The germline CDR1 and CDR2 sequences are LGHDT and YNNKEL (reference sequence). The CDR3 coding sequence is TGTGCCAGCACCGAAGCCCCAGGAACCTACGAGCAGTACTTC. Translated, it gives CASTEAPGTYEQYF.

The chain employs TRBV19 and TRBJ1-4; no definite D call. This CDR3 has 15 amino acids. V shed 0 bases and J shed 0 bases, with 5 bases lying between them. From germline, CDR1 is LNHDA and CDR2 SQIVND (reference sequence). This CDR3 is CASSIDRSTNEKLFF. The DNA of the CDR3 is TGTGCCAGTAGTATAGACAGGTCAACTAATGAAAAACTGTTTTTT.

The V and J genes are TRBV6-1 and TRBJ2-1; D unresolved. CDR1 and CDR2 (germline): MNHNS, SASEGT. CDR3 length: 15 residues. Trimming stripped 2 bases from V and 2 bases from J, with 10 bases between. CDR3 sequence: CASSESSAPYNEQFF. The CDR3 coding sequence is TGTGCCAGCAGTGAATCAAGCGCGCCCTACAATGAGCAGTTCTTC.

The V and J genes are TRBV13 and TRBJ1-2, with 10 bases fitting TRBD1. The junction had 8 bases not matched to a gene; V was cut back by 6 bases and J by 1 base. This CDR3 is built from 16 residues. Looked up from germline, CDR1 is PRHDT and CDR2 is FYEKMQ (reference sequence). For the CDR3, the DNA is TGTGCCAGCAGGAGACAGGGGGCTCTTTTTAACTATGGCTACACCTTC. As protein: CASRRQGALFNYGYTF.

The genes are TRBV14 and TRBJ1-6; 12 bases line up with TRBD1. The CDR3 contains 16 residues. Germline assignment: CDR1 SGHDN and CDR2 FVKESK. Trimming removed 4 bases from V and 7 bases from J; junction bases left unmatched: 5. CDR3 sequence (DNA): TGTGCCAGCAGCCCTAGGGACAGGGGGCGGAATTCACCCCTCCACTTT. Translating gives CASSPRDRGRNSPLHF. The full variable domain, completed using reference TRBV14 and TRBJ1-6, is EAGVTQFPSHSVIEKGQTVTLRCDPISGHDNLYWYRRVMGKEIKFLLHFVKESKQDESGMPNNRFLAERTGGTYSTLKVQPAELEDSGVYFCASSPRDRGRNSPLHFGNGTRLTVT.

This clone was counted a few times. The rearrangement uses TRBV3-1 (or the pseudogene TRBV3-2) and TRBJ2-5; D might be TRBD1 (6 bases). The CDR3 runs 16 residues. V was pared by 1 base and J by 4 bases, with 16 bases between. Germline V gene lookup returns CDR1 LGHDT and CDR2 YNNKEL (reference sequence). The CDR3 nucleotides read TGTGCCAGCAGCCAAGGGCTGGGGGCTCGGGGAGAGACCCAGTACTTC. Amino acid sequence: CASSQGLGARGETQYF.